Listed here are 32 T cell receptor beta chains from one sample, sequenced in a study of control samples from healthy donors and cancer patients. Only in-frame clones appear in the TCRdb table, and some are missing; sequencing was by immunoSEQ multiplex PCR. Of about 120,000 clones in the sample, roughly nine tenths were seen once. The source material was blood. The origin of the receptors is a woman aged 18-29 years in good health.

This chain joins TRBV7-6 and TRBJ2-1; weak D call: TRBD2 (6 bases). Germline loops: CDR1 SGHVS, CDR2 FNYEAQ. Trimming took 4 bases from V and 0 from J, leaving 13 bases between them. The CDR3 spans 16 residues. CDR3 in amino acids: CASSWDFLGSYNEQFF. In DNA, the CDR3 is TGTGCCAGCAGCTGGGACTTCCTGGGCTCCTACAATGAGCAGTTCTTC.

CDR3 amino acids: CASSSTGELFF. The CDR3 DNA sequence: TGTGCCAGCAGTTCCACCGGGGAGCTGTTTTTT. This chain links TRBV12-3 or TRBV12-4 with TRBJ2-2; D not certain. Trimming cost V 4 bases and J 4 bases, with 1 base left between them. The CDR3 covers 11 residues.

J is TRBJ2-3 and V is TRBV11-2; 8 bases are a match to TRBD1. This CDR3 contains 18 residues. With 1 base clipped from V and 2 bases from J, the junction kept 11 bases outside the gene matches. Germline loops: CDR1 SGHAT, CDR2 FQNNGV. CDR3 sequence reads: CASSLGGQDQPATDTQYF. The CDR3, as DNA: TGTGCCAGCAGCTTAGGGGGACAGGACCAGCCAGCCACAGATACGCAGTATTTT.

This chain links TRBV6-4 with TRBJ1-5; 10 bases agree with TRBD1. This CDR3 has 16 residues. Germline-derived CDR1 and CDR2 are MRHNA and SNTAGT. V lost 6 bases, J lost 0 bases, and 5 bases stayed unmatched. This CDR3 is CASREGTGVSNQPQHF. The CDR3 nucleotides read TGTGCCAGCAGGGAGGGGACAGGGGTTAGCAATCAGCCCCAGCATTTT.

This chain joins TRBV6-2 or TRBV6-3 and TRBJ2-3; D is unresolved. Per germline, CDR1 MNHEY and CDR2 SVGEGT. V lost 2 bases and J lost 5, with 8 bases in between. The CDR3 has 13 amino acids. The CDR3 DNA is TGTGCCAGCAGTTACGGGCCCCAAGATACGCAGTATTTT. Its translation: CASSYGPQDTQYF.

CDR3: CASSVGHGAGELFF. DNA for the CDR3: TGTGCCAGCAGCGTGGGGCACGGGGCCGGGGAGCTGTTTTTT. V gene TRBV9 combines with J gene TRBJ2-2, with D perhaps TRBD1 or TRBD2 (5 bases each). Between the trimmed V and J ends, which lost 2 bases and 6 bases, there was a span of 11 bases. This CDR3 region has 14 residues. Germline V lookup: CDR1 SGDLS, CDR2 YYNGEE.

This clone was seen a single time. The V call is TRBV5-1, the J call TRBJ2-1, with D tentatively TRBD1 or TRBD2 (6 bases each). Germline assignment: CDR1 SGHRS and CDR2 YFSETQ. This CDR3 has 17 amino acids. The germline V and J ends were trimmed by 5 bases and 0 bases, with 18 bases remaining between them. The CDR3 coding sequence is TGCGCCAGCAGTAGCCTTAGGGGGGAGATCTCCTACAATGAGCAGTTCTTC. Translating it yields CASSSLRGEISYNEQFF.

J is TRBJ1-1 and V is TRBV24-1; 7 positions match TRBD1. After removal of 7 bases from V and 0 bases from J, the junction contained 1 base not matched to a gene. CDR1 is KGHDR, CDR2 SFDVKD, per germline. The CDR3 length is 13 residues. CDR3 residues: CATRGGLNTEAFF. CDR3 DNA: TGTGCCACCAGAGGGGGCCTGAACACTGAAGCTTTCTTT.

This clone was detected only a few times. The V and J genes are TRBV4-1 and TRBJ2-7, with 8 nucleotides matching TRBD2. Germline CDR1 reads MGHRA; CDR2 reads YSYEKL. The V gene end was trimmed by 2 bases and the J gene end by 5 bases; junction bases not matched to a gene: 11. This CDR3 region has 16 residues. The CDR3 reads CASSQSKGLVVHEQYF. The CDR3 nucleotides are TGCGCCAGCAGCCAATCGAAGGGACTAGTCGTTCACGAGCAGTACTTC.

The rearrangement joins TRBV7-2 to TRBJ2-1; 10 nucleotides match TRBD2. J gave up 15 bases and V 5 bases, and 13 bases lay outside the gene matches. Germline V gene data show CDR1 as SGHTA and CDR2 as FQGNSA. The CDR3 is made up of 14 amino acids. As DNA, the CDR3 is TGTGCCAGCAGCCCGAACCCTTTAGCGGGGGGTCGGTTCTTC. This sequence encodes CASSPNPLAGGRFF.

This clone showed up just once. The chain is built from TRBV28 and TRBJ2-3; 7 nucleotides match TRBD2. J lost 3 bases, V lost 4 bases, and 1 base had no gene match. Per germline, CDR1 MDHEN and CDR2 SYDVKM. The length of the CDR3 is 13 residues. CDR3 DNA sequence: TGTGCCAGCAGTTGGGGGGGTACAGATACGCAGTATTTT. Encoded protein: CASSWGGTDTQYF.

The chain joins TRBV4-3 to TRBJ2-2; TRBD2 matches at 12 bases. From germline, CDR1 is LGHNA and CDR2 YSLEER. This CDR3 has 17 amino acids. With V trimmed by 4 bases and J by 0 bases, 3 bases remained unmatched. The CDR3 sequence: CASSRTSGVSNTGELFF. The CDR3 DNA reads as TGCGCCAGCAGCCGGACTAGCGGGGTCTCGAACACCGGGGAGCTGTTTTTT.

CDR3 in amino acids: CASSPSSGGPYEQYF. The CDR3 coding sequence is TGTGCCAGCAGTCCCTCTAGCGGGGGCCCCTACGAGCAGTACTTC. The chain combines TRBV6-6 with TRBJ2-7, with TRBD2 identical over 10 bases. Trimming at V came to 5 bases and at J to 2 bases, leaving 6 bases not matched to a gene. The germline V gene encodes CDR1 MNHNY and CDR2 SVGAGI (reference sequence). This CDR3 spans 15 amino acids.

The rearrangement joins TRBV24-1 to TRBJ1-4; TRBD1 agrees at 12 bases. The CDR3 length is 18 residues. Germline V gene lookup returns CDR1 KGHDR and CDR2 SFDVKD. Trimming took 4 bases from V and 7 from J; bases not matched to a gene: 12. This CDR3 reads CATSDTGTGGSACEKLFF. CDR3 DNA: TGTGCCACCAGTGACACCGGGACAGGGGGCTCGGCTTGTGAAAAACTGTTTTTT.

Here the CDR3 reads CATSDSWAGQETQYF. CDR3 in DNA: TGTGCCACCAGTGATTCCTGGGCAGGCCAAGAGACCCAGTACTTC. The rearrangement uses TRBV24-1 and TRBJ2-5; D unclear. The V end lost 2 bases, the J end lost 1 base, and 10 bases lay between the germline ends. The germline CDR1 and CDR2 sequences are KGHDR and SFDVKD. The CDR3 runs to 15 residues.

The rearrangement joins TRBV10-1 to TRBJ2-1, with TRBD2 matching over 10 bases. Unmatched junction bases numbered 15, after V lost 7 bases and J lost 6 bases. Germline loops: CDR1 WNHNN, CDR2 SYGVQD (reference sequence). The CDR3 has 17 residues. The chain's CDR3 is CASTWQAGGPSSNEQFF. The CDR3 DNA reads TGCGCCAGCACCTGGCAAGCGGGGGGGCCGTCGAGCAATGAGCAGTTCTTC.

The V gene is TRBV3-1 (or the pseudogene TRBV3-2), the J gene TRBJ2-7; TRBD2 is a possible D gene (5 bases). The CDR3 has 14 amino acids. Trimming pared 4 bases from V and 5 bases from J, leaving 15 bases between. Germline V gives CDR1 LGHDT, CDR2 YNNKEL (reference sequence). The CDR3 nucleotides read TGTGCCAGCAGCCCTATCGGACTGGCGGACGAGCAGTACTTC. This translates into CASSPIGLADEQYF.

J is TRBJ2-1 and V is TRBV9, with TRBD2 matching 14 bases. The CDR3 length is 19 residues. Germline CDR1 reads SGDLS; CDR2 reads YYNGEE. J gave up 12 bases and V 0 bases, and 17 bases lay outside the gene matches. CDR3 coding DNA: TGTGCCAGCAGCGTAGGCCCCGGGACTAGCGGGAGTGTAGATGGGGTGCAGTTCTTC. Translation gives CASSVGPGTSGSVDGVQFF.

The V and J genes are TRBV7-6 and TRBJ2-5, with TRBD2 matching over 8 bases. The CDR3 is 17 amino acids. Germline V CDR1 and CDR2: SGHVS, FNYEAQ. V was pared by 2 bases and J by 5 bases, with 13 bases of the junction left unmatched. DNA of the CDR3: TGTGCCAGCAGCTTAATCGGCCAGCGGGGGAGAATTGAGACCCAGTACTTC. This sequence encodes CASSLIGQRGRIETQYF.

For the CDR3, the DNA is TGTGCCAGCGGTCACTCATACGAGCAGTACTTC. This codes for CASGHSYEQYF. This chain joins TRBV2 and TRBJ2-7; D is undetermined. CDR3 length: 11 residues. The ends were cut back, 8 bases at V and 4 bases at J, with 9 bases in the middle. Germline CDR1 reads SNHLY; CDR2 reads FYNNEI.

The V and J genes are TRBV7-2 and TRBJ1-2, with D unclear. This CDR3 has 15 residues. CDR1 SGHTA and CDR2 FQGNSA come from the germline V gene. The V and J ends lost 2 bases and 8 bases respectively, with 18 bases between them. CDR3: CASSLFGRETFGYTF. The DNA for the CDR3 is TGTGCCAGCAGCTTATTCGGCCGAGAAACTTTCGGCTACACCTTC.

This chain joins TRBV5-1 and TRBJ2-1; D remains ambiguous. Germline V gene data show CDR1 as SGHRS and CDR2 as YFSETQ. The CDR3 covers 16 residues. The V gene lost 1 base and the J gene lost 4 bases, with 15 bases spanning the gap. The CDR3 DNA is TGCGCCAGCAGCTTGATAGGACGTCAAGGGTACAATGAGCAGTTCTTC. It yields the protein CASSLIGRQGYNEQFF.

The chain has TRBV30 and TRBJ2-1; 11 positions agree with TRBD2. Germline CDR1 is GTSNPN and CDR2 is SVGIG (reference sequence). The CDR3 consists of 16 residues. V lost 1 base and J lost 6; bases outside the gene matches: 8. The CDR3 nucleotides read TGTGCCTGGAGTGCGGGGCTAGCGGGAGGTTTCAATGAGCAGTTCTTC. Protein sequence: CAWSAGLAGGFNEQFF.

In nucleotides, the CDR3 is TGTGCCAGCAGTTACGGGACTCCTAACACCGGGGAGCTGTTTTTT. Translating gives CASSYGTPNTGELFF. The chain employs TRBV6-5 and TRBJ2-2; tentatively, D is TRBD2 (6 bases). This CDR3 is 15 amino acids long. Germline loops: CDR1 MNHEY, CDR2 SVGAGI. Trimming shortened V by 2 bases and J by 2 bases, and 9 bases separated the two germline ends.

The J gene is TRBJ2-7, the V gene TRBV25-1; D possibly matches TRBD1 or TRBD2 (6 bases each). The germline CDR1 and CDR2 sequences are MGHDK and SYGVNS. V lost 5 bases, J lost 6 bases, and 11 bases lay in between. The CDR3 has 12 residues. CDR3: CASSPRGLEQYF. CDR3 coding DNA: TGTGCCAGCAGTCCCCGGGGGCTCGAGCAGTACTTC.

For this clone: The germline gene is not matched at one end of the junction; a read error may be the cause. This chain joins TRBV7-7 and TRBJ2-3; 7 bases align to TRBD2. Germline V gene lookup returns CDR1 SSHAT and CDR2 FNYEAQ (reference sequence). The CDR3 runs to 15 residues. The CDR3: CASSLTSVGTDTQYF. CDR3 nucleotide sequence: TGTGCTAGCAGCTTAACTAGCGTTGGTACAGATACGCAGTATTTT. The variable domain in full, with the rest retrieved from reference TRBV7-7 and TRBJ2-3, is GAGVSQSPRYKVTKRGQDVTLRCDPISSHATLYWYQQALGQGPEFLTYFNYEAQPDKSGLPSDRFSAERPEGSISTLTIQRTEQRDSAMYRCASSLTSVGTDTQYFGPGTRLTVL.

This chain connects TRBV29-1 to TRBJ2-2; 10 nucleotides line up with TRBD1. The V gene's germline CDR1 is SQVTM and CDR2 ANQGSEA. The CDR3 runs 13 residues. The V segment lost 7 bases and the J segment 7 bases; nucleotides outside the gene matches: 6. CDR3 nucleotide sequence: TGCAGCGCTAGACAGGGGGCTGGCGGGGAGCTGTTTTTT. Translated, it gives CSARQGAGGELFF.

The chain recombines TRBV6-5 with TRBJ2-5; D uncertain. CDR1 is MNHEY, CDR2 SVGAGI, per germline. Trimming stripped 9 bases from V and 5 bases from J, with 16 bases between. The CDR3 has 13 residues. CDR3 DNA sequence: TGTGCCAGGAGCCCCCAGTCAGAGGAGACCCAGTACTTC. Encoded protein: CARSPQSEETQYF.

The table lists this clone with a count of one. V usage is TRBV6-2 or TRBV6-3 and J usage is TRBJ2-1, with TRBD2 matching 10 bases. Germline CDR1 MNHEY, CDR2 SVGEGT. The CDR3 extends over 16 amino acids. V was clipped by 4 bases and J by 5 bases; unmatched bases: 8. CDR3 protein: CASSWDLAGENNEQFF. The CDR3 DNA reads TGTGCCAGCAGTTGGGACCTAGCGGGGGAAAACAATGAGCAGTTCTTC.

V gene TRBV7-2 combines with J gene TRBJ2-3, with TRBD2 identical over 8 bases. V was pared by 2 bases and J by 6 bases, with 7 bases of the junction left unmatched. Germline CDR1 and CDR2: SGHTA and FQGNSA. The CDR3 contains 15 residues. Here the CDR3 reads CASSLSSGGVDTQYF. For the CDR3, the DNA is TGTGCCAGCAGCTTATCGTCGGGGGGGGTGGATACGCAGTATTTT.

The chain has TRBV7-2 and TRBJ2-7; possible D gene TRBD1, 6 bases. This CDR3 has 15 amino acids. From germline, CDR1 is SGHTA and CDR2 FQGNSA. Trimming stripped 1 base from V and 3 bases from J, with 13 bases between. Here the CDR3 reads CASSLGTVGSYEQYF. The CDR3 nucleotides read TGTGCCAGCAGCTTAGGGACAGTGGGGAGCTACGAGCAGTACTTC. Based on the CDR3 plus reference TRBV7-2 and TRBJ2-7, the full variable domain is GAGVSQSPSNKVTEKGKDVELRCDPISGHTALYWYRQSLGQGLEFLIYFQGNSAPDKSGLPSDRFSAERTGGSVSTLTIQRTQQEDSAVYLCASSLGTVGSYEQYFGPGTRLTVT.

This clone was seen more than once but under ten times. The V call is TRBV7-7, the J call TRBJ1-5; D is uncertain. The CDR3 runs 13 residues. CDR1 SSHAT and CDR2 FNYEAQ come from the germline V gene (reference sequence). Trimming pared 0 bases from V and 4 bases from J, leaving 4 bases between. The CDR3 region has the DNA TGTGCCAGCAGCTTAGCGCTGAATCAGCCCCAGCATTTT. Its translation: CASSLALNQPQHF. Complete variable domain (other parts from reference TRBV7-7 and TRBJ1-5): GAGVSQSPRYKVTKRGQDVTLRCDPISSHATLYWYQQALGQGPEFLTYFNYEAQPDKSGLPSDRFSAERPEGSISTLTIQRTEQRDSAMYRCASSLALNQPQHFGDGTRLSIL.